The 6 T cell receptor beta chains below were found in one sample sequenced in a study of cytomegalovirus exposure and HLA in healthy donors. The PCR was carried out with 60 Vbeta primers and 13 Jbeta primers. Data came from immunoSEQ multiplex PCR; TCRdb stores just in-frame clones and leaves some out. The sample gives about 150,000 clones, roughly 80% of which show up once; less than 4% is in the top ten. Sequenced sample: PBMCs. The source of these receptors is a male donor in good health and CMV-seronegative.

CDR3 DNA: TGTGGGCAGTCGAACACCGGGGAGCTGTTTTTT. Its translation is CGQSNTGELFF. V and J are TRBV30 and TRBJ2-2; D gene ambiguous. This CDR3 has 11 residues. Germline V lookup: CDR1 GTSNPN, CDR2 SVGIG (reference sequence).

The chain recombines TRBV21-1 with TRBJ2-7; whether TRBD1, the table's D call, matches the DNA was not checked. TRBV21-1 is deemed a pseudogene. The CDR3 contains 15 residues. CDR3 coding DNA: TGTGCCAGCAGCAATCGGCACAGGGTTGTGTCCGAGCAGTACTTC. Its protein product is CASSNRHRVVSEQYF.

V and J are TRBV9 and TRBJ2-6; possibly TRBD1 for D (6 bases). The germline gives CDR1 SGDLS, CDR2 YYNGEE. The CDR3 has 18 residues. V was pared by 4 bases and J by 0 bases, with 17 bases between. In DNA form, the CDR3 reads TGTGCCAGCAGCTCGACAGGCCTGACTACCTCTGGGGCCAACGTCCTGACTTTC. This gives the protein CASSSTGLTTSGANVLTF. Using reference TRBV9 and TRBJ2-6 for the parts outside the CDR3, the full variable domain is DSGVTQTPKHLITATGQRVTLRCSPRSGDLSVYWYQQSLDQGLQFLIQYYNGEERAKGNILERFSAQQFPDLHSELNLSSLELGDSALYFCASSSTGLTTSGANVLTFGAGSRLTVL.

The V gene is TRBV9, the J gene TRBJ1-2; the D is unclear. Trimming removed 6 bases at V and 0 bases at J, with 15 bases between. The CDR3 has 15 amino acids. CDR1 SGDLS and CDR2 YYNGEE come from the germline V gene. The CDR3 region has the DNA TGTGCCAGCACTGGTTATTGGGCATCTAACTATGGCTACACCTTC. Translating gives CASTGYWASNYGYTF.

The J gene is TRBJ2-7, the V gene TRBV27; TRBD2 matches at 10 bases. This CDR3 contains 15 residues. The V gene end was trimmed by 4 bases and the J gene end by 0 bases; junction bases not matched to a gene: 3. CDR1 MNHEY and CDR2 SMNVEV come from the germline V gene (reference sequence). Written as DNA, the CDR3 is TGTGCCAGCAGTTCCGGACTAGCGGCCTCCTACGAGCAGTACTTC. It yields the protein CASSSGLAASYEQYF.

V and J are TRBV4-2 and TRBJ1-4; unclear D gene. Trimming stripped 2 bases from V and 6 bases from J, with 13 bases between. Germline CDR1 is LGHNA and CDR2 is YNFKEQ. The CDR3 has 15 amino acids. The CDR3 nucleotides read TGTGCCAGCAGCCAAACCGACGGAGAAGATGAAAAACTGTTTTTT. Its protein product is CASSQTDGEDEKLFF.